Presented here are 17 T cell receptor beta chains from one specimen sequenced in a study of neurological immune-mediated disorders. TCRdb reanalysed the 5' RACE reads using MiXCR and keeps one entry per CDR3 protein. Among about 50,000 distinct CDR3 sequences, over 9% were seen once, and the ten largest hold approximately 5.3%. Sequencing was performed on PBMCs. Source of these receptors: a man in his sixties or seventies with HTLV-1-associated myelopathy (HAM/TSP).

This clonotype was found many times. Here the CDR3 reads CASSSTDYREQYF. As DNA, the CDR3 is TGTGCCAGCAGCTCCACGGACTATAGGGAGCAGTACTTC. The chain employs TRBV7-2 and TRBJ2-7, with TRBD2 as a possible D gene (6 bases). Germline values: CDR1 SGHTA, CDR2 FQGNSA. The length of the CDR3 is 13 residues. Trimming stripped 4 bases from V and 7 bases from J, with 14 bases between. The full variable domain, in which reference TRBV7-2 and TRBJ2-7 provide the parts outside the CDR3, is GAGVSQSPSNKVTEKGKDVELRCDPISGHTALYWYRQSLGQGLEFLIYFQGNSAPDKSGLPSDRFSAERTGGSVSTLTIQRTQQEDSAVYLCASSSTDYREQYFGPGTRLTVT.

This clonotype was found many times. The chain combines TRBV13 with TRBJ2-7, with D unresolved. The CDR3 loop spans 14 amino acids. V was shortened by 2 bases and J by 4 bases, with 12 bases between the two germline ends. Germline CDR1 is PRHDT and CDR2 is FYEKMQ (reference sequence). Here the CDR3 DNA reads TGTGCCAGCAGCTTATCCTACATCGGGTACGAGCAGTACTTC. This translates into CASSLSYIGYEQYF.

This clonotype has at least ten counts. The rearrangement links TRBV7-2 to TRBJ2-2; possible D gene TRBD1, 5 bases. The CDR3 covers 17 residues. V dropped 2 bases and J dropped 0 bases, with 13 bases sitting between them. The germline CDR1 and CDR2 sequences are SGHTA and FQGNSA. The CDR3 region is CASSLRGSDTNTGELFF. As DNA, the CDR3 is TGTGCCAGCAGCTTAAGGGGTTCGGACACGAACACCGGGGAGCTGTTTTTT.

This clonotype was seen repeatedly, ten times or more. The CDR3 nucleotides read TGCAGTGCTAGTGAGACGGGGCACGGTAATGGCTACACCTTC. This sequence encodes CSASETGHGNGYTF. V gene TRBV20-1 combines with J gene TRBJ1-2; maybe TRBD1 (5 bases). CDR3 length equals 14 residues. CDR1 DFQATT and CDR2 SNEGSKA come from the germline V gene (reference sequence). V was clipped by 3 bases and J by 6 bases, with 17 bases between them.

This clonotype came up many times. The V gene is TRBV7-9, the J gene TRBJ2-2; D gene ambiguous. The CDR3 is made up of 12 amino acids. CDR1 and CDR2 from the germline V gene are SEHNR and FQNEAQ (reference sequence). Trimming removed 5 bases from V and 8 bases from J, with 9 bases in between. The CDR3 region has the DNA TGTGCCAGCAGCCCACCCAGGGGGGAGCTGTTTTTT. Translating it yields CASSPPRGELFF.

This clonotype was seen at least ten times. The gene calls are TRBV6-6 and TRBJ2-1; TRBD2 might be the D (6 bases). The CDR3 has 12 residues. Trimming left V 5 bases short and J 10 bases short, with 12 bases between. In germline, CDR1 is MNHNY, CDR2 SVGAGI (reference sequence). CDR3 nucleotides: TGTGCCAGCAGTCCACCGGCGGGAGAGCAGTTCTTC. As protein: CASSPPAGEQFF.

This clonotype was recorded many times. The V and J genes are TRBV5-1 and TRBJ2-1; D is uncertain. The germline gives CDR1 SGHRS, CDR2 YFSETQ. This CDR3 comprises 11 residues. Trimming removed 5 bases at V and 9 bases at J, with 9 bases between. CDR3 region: CASRGVLEQFF. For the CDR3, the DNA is TGCGCCAGCAGAGGCGTTCTTGAGCAGTTCTTC.

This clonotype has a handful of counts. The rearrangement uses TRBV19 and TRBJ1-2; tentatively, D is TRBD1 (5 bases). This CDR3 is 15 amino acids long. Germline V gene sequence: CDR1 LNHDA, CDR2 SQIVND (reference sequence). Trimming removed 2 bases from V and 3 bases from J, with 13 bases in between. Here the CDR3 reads CASSIWGQRDYGYTF. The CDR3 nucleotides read TGTGCCAGTAGTATATGGGGCCAACGAGACTATGGCTACACCTTC.

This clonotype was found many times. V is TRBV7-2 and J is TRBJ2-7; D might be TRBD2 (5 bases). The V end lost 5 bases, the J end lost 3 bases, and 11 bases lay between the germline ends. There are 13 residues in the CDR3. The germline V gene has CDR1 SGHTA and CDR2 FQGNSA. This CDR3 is CASSRGLGYEQYF. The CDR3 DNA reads TGTGCCAGCAGCCGGGGTTTGGGCTACGAGCAGTACTTC.

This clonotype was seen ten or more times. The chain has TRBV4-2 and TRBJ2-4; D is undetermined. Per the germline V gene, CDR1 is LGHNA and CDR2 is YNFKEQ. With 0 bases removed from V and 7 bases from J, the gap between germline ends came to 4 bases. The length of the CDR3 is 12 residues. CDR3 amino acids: CASSQDRNIQYF. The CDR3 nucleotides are TGTGCCAGCAGCCAAGACAGGAACATTCAGTACTTC.

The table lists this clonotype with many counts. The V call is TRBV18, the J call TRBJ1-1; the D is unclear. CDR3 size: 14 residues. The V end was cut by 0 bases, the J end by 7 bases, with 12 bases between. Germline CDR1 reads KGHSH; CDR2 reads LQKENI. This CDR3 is CASSPPSKSREAFF. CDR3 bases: TGTGCCAGCTCACCACCGTCAAAGTCCCGTGAAGCTTTCTTT.

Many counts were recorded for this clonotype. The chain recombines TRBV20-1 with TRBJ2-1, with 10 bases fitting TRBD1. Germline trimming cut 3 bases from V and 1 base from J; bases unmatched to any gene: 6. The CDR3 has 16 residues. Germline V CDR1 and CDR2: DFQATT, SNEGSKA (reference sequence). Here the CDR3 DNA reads TGCAGTGCTAGTGACAGGGGGCGTAGTTCCTACAATGAGCAGTTCTTC. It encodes CSASDRGRSSYNEQFF.

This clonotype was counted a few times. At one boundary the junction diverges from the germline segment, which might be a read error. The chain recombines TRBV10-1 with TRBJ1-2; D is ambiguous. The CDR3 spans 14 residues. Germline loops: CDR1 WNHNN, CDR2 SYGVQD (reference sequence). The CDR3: CARSAQAWYYGYTF. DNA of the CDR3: TGCGCCAGGAGTGCCCAGGCATGGTACTATGGCTACACCTTC.

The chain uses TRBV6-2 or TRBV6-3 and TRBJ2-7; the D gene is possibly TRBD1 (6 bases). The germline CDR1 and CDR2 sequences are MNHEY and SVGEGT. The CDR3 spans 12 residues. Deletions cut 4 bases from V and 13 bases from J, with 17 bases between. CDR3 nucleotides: TGTGCCAGCAGTTCGATCGGGAACAGGGCCTACTTC. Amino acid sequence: CASSSIGNRAYF.

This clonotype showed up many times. CDR3 residues: CASSLDDWGDEQYF. Written as DNA, the CDR3 is TGTGCCAGCAGCTTAGATGATTGGGGAGACGAGCAGTACTTC. The V gene is TRBV7-8, the J gene TRBJ2-7; D is perhaps TRBD2 (5 bases). CDR3 length: 14 residues. Germline loops: CDR1 SGHVS, CDR2 FQNEAQ. V shed 1 base and J shed 5 bases, with 12 bases lying between them.

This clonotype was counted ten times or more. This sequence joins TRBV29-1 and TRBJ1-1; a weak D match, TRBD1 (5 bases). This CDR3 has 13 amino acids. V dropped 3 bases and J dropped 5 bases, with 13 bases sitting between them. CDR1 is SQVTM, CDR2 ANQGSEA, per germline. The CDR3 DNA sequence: TGCAGCGTTGAGAAGGGGCGAGGGACTGAAGCTTTCTTT. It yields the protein CSVEKGRGTEAFF. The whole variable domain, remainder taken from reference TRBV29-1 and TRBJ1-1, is SAVISQKPSRDICQRGTSLTIQCQVDSQVTMMFWYRQQPGQSLTLIATANQGSEATYESGFVIDKFPISRPNLTFSTLTVSNMSPEDSSIYLCSVEKGRGTEAFFGQGTRLTVV.

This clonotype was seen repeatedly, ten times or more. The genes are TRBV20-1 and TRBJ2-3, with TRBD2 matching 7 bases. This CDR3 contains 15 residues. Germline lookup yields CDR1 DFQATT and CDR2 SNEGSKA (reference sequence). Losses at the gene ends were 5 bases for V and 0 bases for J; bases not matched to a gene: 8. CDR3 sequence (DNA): TGCAGTGCTCCGCAACTAGCGACGAGCACAGATACGCAGTATTTT. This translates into CSAPQLATSTDTQYF.